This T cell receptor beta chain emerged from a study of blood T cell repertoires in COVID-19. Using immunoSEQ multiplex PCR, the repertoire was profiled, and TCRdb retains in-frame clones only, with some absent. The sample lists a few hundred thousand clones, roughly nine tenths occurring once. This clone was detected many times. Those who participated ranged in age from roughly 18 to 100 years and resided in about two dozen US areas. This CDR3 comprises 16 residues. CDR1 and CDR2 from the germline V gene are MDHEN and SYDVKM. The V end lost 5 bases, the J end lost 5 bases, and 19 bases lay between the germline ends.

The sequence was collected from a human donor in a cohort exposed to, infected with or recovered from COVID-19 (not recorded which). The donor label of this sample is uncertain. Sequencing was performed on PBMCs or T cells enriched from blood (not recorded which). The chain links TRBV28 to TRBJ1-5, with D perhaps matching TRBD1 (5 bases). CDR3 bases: TGTGCCAGCAGTCCTGGGGCCGAGAAGCCGTATCAGCCCCAGCATTTT. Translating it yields CASSPGAEKPYQPQHF. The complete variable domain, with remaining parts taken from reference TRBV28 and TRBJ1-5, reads DVKVTQSSRYLVKRTGEKVFLECVQDMDHENMFWYRQDPGLGLRLIYFSYDVKMKEKGDIPEGYSVSREKKERFSLILESASTNQTSMYLCASSPGAEKPYQPQHFGDGTRLSIL.